This T cell receptor (beta chain) stems from a study of blood T cell repertoires in COVID-19. The CDR3 consists of 15 residues. In the original processing: Estimation of nucleated cell counts was performed using reference gene primer amplification. TCRdb's copy holds only in-frame clones and misses some; the assay was immunoSEQ multiplex PCR. V and J calls and clone size are as listed in that table; D and trimming were resolved from the DNA. This sample carries about 180,000 clones, 88% of them seen once, and the ten largest clones take approximately 4%. V is TRBV21-1 and J is TRBJ2-1; the table names TRBD2, a call not compared with the DNA. TRBV21-1 is deemed a pseudogene. The TCR sequence derives from a woman aged 30 to 39 with acute or convalescent COVID-19. The sequenced sample consisted of peripheral blood. CDR3 coding DNA: TGTGCCAGCAGCAACACCGGGAGCGCCTACAATGAGCAGTTCTTC. It codes for CASSNTGSAYNEQFF.